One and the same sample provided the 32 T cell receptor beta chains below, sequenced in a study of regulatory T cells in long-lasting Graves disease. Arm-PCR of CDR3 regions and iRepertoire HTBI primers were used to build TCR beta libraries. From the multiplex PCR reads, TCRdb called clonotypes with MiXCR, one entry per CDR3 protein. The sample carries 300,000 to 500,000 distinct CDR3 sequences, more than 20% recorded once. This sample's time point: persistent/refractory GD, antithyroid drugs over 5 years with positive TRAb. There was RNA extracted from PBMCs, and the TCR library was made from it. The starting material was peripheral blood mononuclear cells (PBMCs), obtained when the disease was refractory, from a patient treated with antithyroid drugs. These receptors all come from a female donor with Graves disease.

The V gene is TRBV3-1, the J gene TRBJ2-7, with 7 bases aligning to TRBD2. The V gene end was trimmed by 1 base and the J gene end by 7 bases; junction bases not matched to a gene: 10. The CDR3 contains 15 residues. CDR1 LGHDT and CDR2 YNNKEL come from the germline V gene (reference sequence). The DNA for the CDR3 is TGTGCCAGCAGCCAAGTGAAAGGGACTACCACAGAGCAGTACTTC. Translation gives CASSQVKGTTTEQYF.

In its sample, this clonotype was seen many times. The CDR3 bases are TGTGCCAGCAGTTTTAGTTTGGAGACCCAGTACTTC. Translated, it gives CASSFSLETQYF. The chain carries TRBV2 and TRBJ2-5; no definite D call. This CDR3 has 12 amino acids. V was trimmed by 5 bases and J by 5 bases, leaving 9 bases between them. In germline, CDR1 is SNHLY, CDR2 FYNNEI. The entire variable domain, with the rest obtained from reference TRBV2 and TRBJ2-5, is as follows: EPEVTQTPSHQVTQMGQEVILRCVPISNHLYFYWYRQILGQKVEFLVSFYNNEISEKSEIFDDQFSVERPDGSNFTLKIRSTKLEDSAMYFCASSFSLETQYFGPGTRLLVL.

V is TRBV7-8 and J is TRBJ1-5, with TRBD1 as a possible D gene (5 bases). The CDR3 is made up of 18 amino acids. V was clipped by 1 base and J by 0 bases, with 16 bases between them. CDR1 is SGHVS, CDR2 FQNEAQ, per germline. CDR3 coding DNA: TGTGCCAGCAGCTTAGGGGGGAGAGTAGCTTATAGCAATCAGCCCCAGCATTTT. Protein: CASSLGGRVAYSNQPQHF. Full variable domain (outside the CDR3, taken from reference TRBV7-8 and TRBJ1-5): GAGVSQSPRYKVAKRGQDVALRCDPISGHVSLFWYQQALGQGPEFLTYFQNEAQLDKSGLPSDRFFAERPEGSVSTLKIQRTQQEDSAVYLCASSLGGRVAYSNQPQHFGDGTRLSIL.

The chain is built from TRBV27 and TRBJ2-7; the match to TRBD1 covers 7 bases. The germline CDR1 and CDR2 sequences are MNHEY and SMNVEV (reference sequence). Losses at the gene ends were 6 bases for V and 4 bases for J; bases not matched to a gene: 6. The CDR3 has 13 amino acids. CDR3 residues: CASRRQGPYEQYF. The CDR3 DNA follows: TGTGCCAGCAGGCGACAGGGTCCGTACGAGCAGTACTTC.

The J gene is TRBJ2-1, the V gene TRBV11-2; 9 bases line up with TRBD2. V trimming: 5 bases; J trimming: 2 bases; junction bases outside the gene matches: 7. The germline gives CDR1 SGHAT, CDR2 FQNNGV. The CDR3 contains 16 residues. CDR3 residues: CASSGIAGVAYNEQFF. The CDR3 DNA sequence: TGTGCCAGCAGCGGGATAGCGGGAGTGGCCTACAATGAGCAGTTCTTC.

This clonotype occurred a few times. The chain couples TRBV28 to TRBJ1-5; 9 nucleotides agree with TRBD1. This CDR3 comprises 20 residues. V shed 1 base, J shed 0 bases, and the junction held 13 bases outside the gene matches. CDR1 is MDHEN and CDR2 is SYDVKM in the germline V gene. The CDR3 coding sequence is TGTGCCAGCAGTTTATATCCAGGGACAGGGAAATCTAATAGCAATCAGCCCCAGCATTTT. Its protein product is CASSLYPGTGKSNSNQPQHF.

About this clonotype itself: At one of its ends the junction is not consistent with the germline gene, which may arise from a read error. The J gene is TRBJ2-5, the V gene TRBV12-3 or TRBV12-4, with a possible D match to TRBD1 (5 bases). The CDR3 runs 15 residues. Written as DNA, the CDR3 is TGTCCCAGCAGTTGGGGCAGGGCCGTCCAAGAGACCCAGTACTTC. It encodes CPSSWGRAVQETQYF.

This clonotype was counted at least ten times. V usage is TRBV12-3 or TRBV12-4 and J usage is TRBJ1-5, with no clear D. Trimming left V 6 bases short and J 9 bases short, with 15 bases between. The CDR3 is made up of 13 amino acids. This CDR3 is CASSQNRPRPQHF. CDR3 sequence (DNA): TGTGCCAGCAGCCAAAACCGGCCTCGGCCCCAGCATTTT.

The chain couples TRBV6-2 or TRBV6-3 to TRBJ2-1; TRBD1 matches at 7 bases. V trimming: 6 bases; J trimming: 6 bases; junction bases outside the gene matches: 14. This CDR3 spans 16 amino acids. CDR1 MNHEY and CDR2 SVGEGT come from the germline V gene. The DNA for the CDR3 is TGTGCCAGCAGACCACGGGAAGGGACAGAGTCCAATGAGCAGTTCTTC. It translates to CASRPREGTESNEQFF.

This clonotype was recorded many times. The CDR3 here is CASRNREKLFF. CDR3 DNA sequence: TGTGCCAGCAGGAACCGGGAAAAACTGTTTTTT. The chain links TRBV28 to TRBJ1-4; D unclear. CDR1 and CDR2 (germline): MDHEN, SYDVKM. This CDR3 contains 11 residues. V was trimmed by 6 bases and J by 8 bases, leaving 7 bases between them.

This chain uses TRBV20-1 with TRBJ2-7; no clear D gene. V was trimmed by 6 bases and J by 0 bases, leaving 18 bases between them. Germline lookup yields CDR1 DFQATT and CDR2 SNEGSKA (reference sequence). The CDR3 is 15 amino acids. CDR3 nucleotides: TGCAGTGCCACCCGAGGCCATTCGAGCTCCTACGAGCAGTACTTC. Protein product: CSATRGHSSSYEQYF.

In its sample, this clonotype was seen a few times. The CDR3 here is CSARAPPGVSTGELFF. DNA of the CDR3: TGCAGTGCTAGAGCCCCTCCGGGAGTTTCTACCGGGGAGCTGTTTTTT. The gene calls are TRBV20-1 and TRBJ2-2; a weak D match, TRBD2 (6 bases). The CDR3 spans 16 residues. CDR1 DFQATT and CDR2 SNEGSKA come from the germline V gene (reference sequence). With 1 base removed from V and 5 bases from J, the gap between germline ends came to 17 bases.

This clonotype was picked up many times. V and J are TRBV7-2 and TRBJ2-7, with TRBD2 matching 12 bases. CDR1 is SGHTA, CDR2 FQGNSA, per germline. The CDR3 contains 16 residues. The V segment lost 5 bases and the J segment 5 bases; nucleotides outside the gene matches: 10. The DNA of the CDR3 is TGTGCCAGCAGCCACTCAGGACTAGCGGGACAGGACGAGCAGTACTTC. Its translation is CASSHSGLAGQDEQYF.

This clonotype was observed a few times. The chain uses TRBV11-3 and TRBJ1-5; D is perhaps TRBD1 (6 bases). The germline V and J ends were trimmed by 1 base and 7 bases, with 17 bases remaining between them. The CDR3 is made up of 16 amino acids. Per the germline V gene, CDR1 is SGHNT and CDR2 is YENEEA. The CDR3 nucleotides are TGTGCCAGCAGCTTAGGGAAATCAGGGGTCTGGCAGCCCCAGCATTTT. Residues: CASSLGKSGVWQPQHF.

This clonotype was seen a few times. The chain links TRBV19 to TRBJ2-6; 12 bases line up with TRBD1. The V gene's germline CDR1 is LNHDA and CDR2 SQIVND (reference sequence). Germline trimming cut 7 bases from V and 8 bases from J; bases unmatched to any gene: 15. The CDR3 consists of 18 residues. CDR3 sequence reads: CASTELRDRGPVTNVLTF. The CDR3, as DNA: TGTGCCAGTACCGAACTCCGGGACAGGGGGCCGGTAACCAACGTCCTGACTTTC.

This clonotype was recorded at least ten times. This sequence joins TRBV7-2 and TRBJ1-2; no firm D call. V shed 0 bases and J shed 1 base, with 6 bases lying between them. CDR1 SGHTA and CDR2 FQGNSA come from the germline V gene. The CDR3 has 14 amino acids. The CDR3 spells CASSLASVNYGYTF. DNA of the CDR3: TGTGCCAGCAGCTTAGCGTCGGTTAACTATGGCTACACCTTC.

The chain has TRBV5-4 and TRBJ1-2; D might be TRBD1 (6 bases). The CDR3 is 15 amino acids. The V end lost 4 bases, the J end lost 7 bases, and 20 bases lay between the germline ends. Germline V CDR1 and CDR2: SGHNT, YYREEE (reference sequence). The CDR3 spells CASSPRGAGDFGYTF. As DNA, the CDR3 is TGTGCCAGCAGCCCCCGAGGGGCAGGGGATTTTGGCTACACCTTC. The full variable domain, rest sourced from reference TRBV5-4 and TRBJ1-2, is ETGVTQSPTHLIKTRGQQVTLRCSSQSGHNTVSWYQQALGQGPQFIFQYYREEENGRGNFPPRFSGLQFPNYSSELNVNALELDDSALYLCASSPRGAGDFGYTFGSGTRLTVV.

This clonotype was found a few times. This CDR3 is CASSRELWETQYF. As DNA, the CDR3 is TGTGCCAGCAGCCGCGAGCTCTGGGAGACCCAGTACTTC. The V gene is TRBV12-3 or TRBV12-4, the J gene TRBJ2-5; no clear D gene. Trimming shortened V by 6 bases and J by 5 bases, and 13 bases separated the two germline ends. The CDR3 runs 13 residues.

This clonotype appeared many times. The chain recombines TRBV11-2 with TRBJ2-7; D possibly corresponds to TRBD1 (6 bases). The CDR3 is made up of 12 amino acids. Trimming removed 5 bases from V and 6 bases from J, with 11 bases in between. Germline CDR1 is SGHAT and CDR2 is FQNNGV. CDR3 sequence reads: CASSPQGFEQYF. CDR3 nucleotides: TGTGCCAGCAGCCCACAGGGTTTCGAGCAGTACTTC. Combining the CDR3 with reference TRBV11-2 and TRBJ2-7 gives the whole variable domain EAGVAQSPRYKIIEKRQSVAFWCNPISGHATLYWYQQILGQGPKLLIQFQNNGVVDDSQLPKDRFSAERLKGVDSTLKIQPAKLEDSAVYLCASSPQGFEQYFGPGTRLTVT.

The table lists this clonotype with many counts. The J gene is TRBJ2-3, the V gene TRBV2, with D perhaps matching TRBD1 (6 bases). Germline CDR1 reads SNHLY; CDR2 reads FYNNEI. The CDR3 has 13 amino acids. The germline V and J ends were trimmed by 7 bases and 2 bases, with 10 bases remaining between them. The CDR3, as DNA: TGTGCCAGCATGCAGGGGCCCACAGATACGCAGTATTTT. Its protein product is CASMQGPTDTQYF. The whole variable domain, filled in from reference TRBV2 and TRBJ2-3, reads EPEVTQTPSHQVTQMGQEVILRCVPISNHLYFYWYRQILGQKVEFLVSFYNNEISEKSEIFDDQFSVERPDGSNFTLKIRSTKLEDSAMYFCASMQGPTDTQYFGPGTRLTVL.

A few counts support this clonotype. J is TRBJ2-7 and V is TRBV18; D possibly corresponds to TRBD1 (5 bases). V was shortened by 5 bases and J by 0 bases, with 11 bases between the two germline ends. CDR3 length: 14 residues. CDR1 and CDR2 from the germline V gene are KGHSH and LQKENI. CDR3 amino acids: CASSSNRFSYEQYF. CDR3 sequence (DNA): TGTGCCAGCTCATCGAACAGGTTCTCCTACGAGCAGTACTTC.

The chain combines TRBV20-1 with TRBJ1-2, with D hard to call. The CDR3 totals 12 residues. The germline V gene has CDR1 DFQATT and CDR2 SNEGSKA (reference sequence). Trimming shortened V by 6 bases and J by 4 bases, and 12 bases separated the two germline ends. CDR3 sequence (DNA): TGCAGTGCCGCAGGAGGCCTCTATGGCTACACCTTC. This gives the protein CSAAGGLYGYTF.

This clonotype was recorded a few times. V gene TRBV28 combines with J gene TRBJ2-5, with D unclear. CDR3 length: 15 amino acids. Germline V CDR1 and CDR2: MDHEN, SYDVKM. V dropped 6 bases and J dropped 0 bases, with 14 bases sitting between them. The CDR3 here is CASRHDGKYQETQYF. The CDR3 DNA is TGTGCCAGCAGGCACGACGGAAAGTACCAAGAGACCCAGTACTTC.

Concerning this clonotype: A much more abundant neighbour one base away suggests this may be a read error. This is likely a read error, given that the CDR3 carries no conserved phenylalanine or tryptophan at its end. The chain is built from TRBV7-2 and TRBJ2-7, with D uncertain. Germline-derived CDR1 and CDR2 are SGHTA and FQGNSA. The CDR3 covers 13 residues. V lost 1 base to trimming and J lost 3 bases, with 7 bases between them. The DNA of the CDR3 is TGTGCCAGCAGCTTAGGCCGGTTCTACGAGCAGTACTCC. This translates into CASSLGRFYEQYS.

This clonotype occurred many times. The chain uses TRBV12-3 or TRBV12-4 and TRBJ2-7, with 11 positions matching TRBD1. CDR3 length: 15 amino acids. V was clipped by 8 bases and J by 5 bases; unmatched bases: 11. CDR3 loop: CASRGGQGESDEQYF. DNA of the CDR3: TGTGCCAGCCGCGGGGGACAGGGGGAATCTGACGAGCAGTACTTC.

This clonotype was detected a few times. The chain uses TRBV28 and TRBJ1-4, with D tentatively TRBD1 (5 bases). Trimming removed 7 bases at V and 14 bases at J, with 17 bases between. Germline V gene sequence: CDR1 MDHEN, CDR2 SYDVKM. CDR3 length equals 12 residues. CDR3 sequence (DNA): TGTGCCAGCATATCCGGGACCGCTGAGCTGTTTTTT. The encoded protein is CASISGTAELFF. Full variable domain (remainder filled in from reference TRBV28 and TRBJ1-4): DVKVTQSSRYLVKRTGEKVFLECVQDMDHENMFWYRQDPGLGLRLIYFSYDVKMKEKGDIPEGYSVSREKKERFSLILESASTNQTSMYLCASISGTAELFFGSGTQLSVL.

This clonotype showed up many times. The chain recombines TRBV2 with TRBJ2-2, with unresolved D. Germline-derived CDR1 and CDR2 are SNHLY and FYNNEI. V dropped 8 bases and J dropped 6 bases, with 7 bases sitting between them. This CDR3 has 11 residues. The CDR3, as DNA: TGTGCCAGCGGCTCCGCCGGGGAGCTGTTTTTT. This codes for CASGSAGELFF.

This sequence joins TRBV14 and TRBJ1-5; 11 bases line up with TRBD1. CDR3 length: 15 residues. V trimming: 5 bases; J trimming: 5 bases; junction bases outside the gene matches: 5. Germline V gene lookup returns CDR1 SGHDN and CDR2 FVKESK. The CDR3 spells CASSVGQGADQPQHF. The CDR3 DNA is TGTGCCAGCAGCGTCGGACAGGGGGCCGATCAGCCCCAGCATTTT.

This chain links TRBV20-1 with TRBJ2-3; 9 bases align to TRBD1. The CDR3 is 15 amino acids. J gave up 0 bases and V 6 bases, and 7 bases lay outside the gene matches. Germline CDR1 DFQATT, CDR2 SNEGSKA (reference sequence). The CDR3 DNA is TGCAGTGCGGCAAGGACAGGGGCTAGCACAGATACGCAGTATTTT. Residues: CSAARTGASTDTQYF.

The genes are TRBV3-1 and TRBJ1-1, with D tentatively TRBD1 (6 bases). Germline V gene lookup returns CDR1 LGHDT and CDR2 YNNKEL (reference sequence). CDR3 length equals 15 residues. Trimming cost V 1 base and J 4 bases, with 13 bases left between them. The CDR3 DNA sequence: TGTGCCAGCAGCCAAGCCATCGGGGGGGCCACTGAAGCTTTCTTT. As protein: CASSQAIGGATEAFF.

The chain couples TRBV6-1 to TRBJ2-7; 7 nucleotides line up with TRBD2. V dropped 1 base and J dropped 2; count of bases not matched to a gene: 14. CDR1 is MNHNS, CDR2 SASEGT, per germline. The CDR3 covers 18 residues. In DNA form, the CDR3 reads TGTGCCAGCAGTGAAGGTTTAGGGGCGGGAGTTGACACCTACGAGCAGTACTTC. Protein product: CASSEGLGAGVDTYEQYF.

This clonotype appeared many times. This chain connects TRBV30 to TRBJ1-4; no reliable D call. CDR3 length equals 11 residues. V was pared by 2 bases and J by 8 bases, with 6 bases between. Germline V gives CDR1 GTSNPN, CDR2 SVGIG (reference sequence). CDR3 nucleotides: TGTGCCTGGAGTTCCCCGGAAAAACTGTTTTTT. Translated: CAWSSPEKLFF.